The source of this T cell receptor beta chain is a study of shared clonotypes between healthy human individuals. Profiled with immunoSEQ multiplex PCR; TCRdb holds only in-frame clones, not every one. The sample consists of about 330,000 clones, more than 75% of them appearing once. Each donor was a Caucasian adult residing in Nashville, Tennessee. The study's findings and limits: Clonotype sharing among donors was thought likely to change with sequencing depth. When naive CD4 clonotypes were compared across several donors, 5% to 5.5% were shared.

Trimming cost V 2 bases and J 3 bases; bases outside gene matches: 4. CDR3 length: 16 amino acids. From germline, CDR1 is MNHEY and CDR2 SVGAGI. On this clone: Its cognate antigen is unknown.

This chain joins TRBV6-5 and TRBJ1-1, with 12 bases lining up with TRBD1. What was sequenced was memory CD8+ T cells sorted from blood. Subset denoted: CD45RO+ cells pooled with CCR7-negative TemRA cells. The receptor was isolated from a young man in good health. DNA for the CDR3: TGTGCCAGCAGTTACGGGACAGGGGGCTTTGACACTGAAGCTTTCTTT. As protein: CASSYGTGGFDTEAFF.